This TCR beta chain emerged from a study of CD8 T cells in ankylosing spondylitis. Study-level results: According to the report, clones linked to the disease were significantly enriched in matched synovial fluid samples taken from ankylosing spondylitis patients. Reactive arthritis synovial fluid and blood were previously reported to contain some motif variants. Clones linked to the disease showed a CD8+ phenotype. They occurred at relatively low frequencies in peripheral blood.

This clonotype was picked up many times. Its antigen is as yet unknown. Trimming removed 3 bases from V and 4 bases from J, with 9 bases in between. This CDR3 contains 13 residues. TCRdb re-analysed the 5' RACE reads in MiXCR, keeping a single row per CDR3 protein. The table has approximately 250,000 distinct CDR3 sequences, roughly 8% seen once; the top ten hold 4.5% to 5%. The genes are TRBV12-3 or TRBV12-4 and TRBJ1-1; D is ambiguous. This sequence originates from a female donor with ankylosing spondylitis or in good health (not recorded which). Sequenced input: blood, either unsorted or a sorted T cell fraction (not recorded which). The CDR3 loop is CASSLGFTTEAFF. CDR3 nucleotides: TGTGCCAGCAGTTTGGGATTTACCACTGAAGCTTTCTTT.